The sequence of this T cell receptor (beta chain) was determined in a study of blood T cell repertoires in COVID-19. Participants' reported clinical history set cohort assignment. Recovery meant two consecutive negative NP/OP PCR tests, professional clearance, or resolved symptoms. The CDR3 spans 16 residues. CDR1 SGDLS and CDR2 YYNGEE come from the germline V gene. Trimming removed 0 bases from V and 1 base from J; junction bases left unmatched: 5. Measured with immunoSEQ multiplex PCR; TCRdb has only the in-frame clones, and not every one. In the table there are approximately 400,000 clones, about four fifths of which are singletons.

The specimen was PBMCs or T cells enriched from blood (not recorded which). The rearrangement joins TRBV9 to TRBJ1-1; TRBD1 aligns across 8 bases. This clonotype was obtained from a woman aged 45 to 65 who had recovered from COVID-19. Here the CDR3 reads CASSVGAGGGNTEAFF. The CDR3 bases are TGTGCCAGCAGCGTAGGGGCAGGGGGCGGGAACACTGAAGCTTTCTTT.